This T cell receptor (beta chain) is from a study of blood T cell repertoires in COVID-19. Study in general: The United States, Italy and Spain provided the acute and convalescent COVID-19 samples. T cells, B-cell-depleted T cells, or PBMCs supplied cDNA or gDNA.

Looked up from germline, CDR1 is MDHEN and CDR2 is SYDVKM. V was pared by 4 bases and J by 4 bases, with 16 bases between. The CDR3 runs 15 residues. In the original workflow: How many nucleated cells were present was estimated from reference gene primer amplification. Only in-frame clones appear in the TCRdb table, and some are missing; sequencing was by immunoSEQ multiplex PCR. From that table come the V and J calls and clone size; the DNA was used to work out D and trimming. This table has about 150,000 clones, 85% to 90% appearing once. V and J are TRBV28 and TRBJ1-1; a weak D match, TRBD1 (5 bases). This TCR was recovered from a woman aged 65 to 85 with acute or convalescent COVID-19. Material: peripheral blood. Here the CDR3 DNA reads TGTGCCAGCAGTTCACCGCGGGGGTACGGCACTGAAGCTTTCTTT. This encodes CASSSPRGYGTEAFF.